This T cell receptor (beta chain) is from a study of shared clonotypes between healthy human individuals. Germline V gene data show CDR1 as SQVTM and CDR2 as ANQGSEA. CDR3 length equals 12 residues. The V end lost 4 bases, the J end lost 6 bases, and 13 bases lay between the germline ends. Each replicate PCR on the sorted subsets used roughly 190 ng DNA (around 31,000 T cell genomes). Assay: immunoSEQ multiplex PCR; the TCRdb copy retains only in-frame clones and omits some. The sample holds 1 million to 1.2 million clones, about 80% seen once. Study findings and constraints: Relative to their counterparts shared across all four donors, non-shared clonotypes exhibited diminished generation probabilities.

Comments on this clone: Antigen unknown.

This receptor was taken from a man between 18 and 35 years old in good health. Some clones in this sample may be carry-over from other donors' samples. The sequenced sample was memory CD4+ T cells from PBMCs. Noted subset: CD45RA-negative fraction. J is TRBJ2-7 and V is TRBV29-1; the D gene is possibly TRBD1 (6 bases). The CDR3 here is CSVGEGDREQYF. The CDR3 DNA sequence: TGCAGCGTTGGTGAGGGGGACCGCGAGCAGTACTTC.